This T cell receptor beta chain was retrieved from a study of blood T cell repertoires in COVID-19. Study overall: Spain, Italy and the United States supplied samples that represented acute and convalescent COVID-19.

Germline loops: CDR1 MDHEN, CDR2 SYDVKM. This CDR3 has 13 amino acids. Trimming shortened V by 7 bases and J by 7 bases, and 14 bases separated the two germline ends. The repertoire was sequenced with immunoSEQ multiplex PCR; TCRdb's copy has only in-frame clones and lacks some. The data contain roughly 280,000 clones, approximately 86% of them singletons. The clonotype comes from a man in his forties with active or convalescent COVID-19. The sample was peripheral blood. J is TRBJ1-5 and V is TRBV28, with D unresolved. CDR3: CASTQPEGQPQHF. For the CDR3, the DNA is TGTGCCAGCACGCAACCGGAGGGACAGCCCCAGCATTTT.